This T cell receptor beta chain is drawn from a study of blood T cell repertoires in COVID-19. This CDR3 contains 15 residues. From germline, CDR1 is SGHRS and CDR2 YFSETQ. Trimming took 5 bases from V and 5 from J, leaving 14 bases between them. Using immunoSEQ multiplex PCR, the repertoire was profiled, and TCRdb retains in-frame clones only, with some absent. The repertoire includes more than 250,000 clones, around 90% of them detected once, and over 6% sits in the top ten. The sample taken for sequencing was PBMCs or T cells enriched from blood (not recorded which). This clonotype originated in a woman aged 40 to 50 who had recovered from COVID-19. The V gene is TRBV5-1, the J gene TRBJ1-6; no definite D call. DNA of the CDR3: TGCGCCAGCAGGAATTTACATGCGGATAATTCACCCCTCCACTTT. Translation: CASRNLHADNSPLHF.